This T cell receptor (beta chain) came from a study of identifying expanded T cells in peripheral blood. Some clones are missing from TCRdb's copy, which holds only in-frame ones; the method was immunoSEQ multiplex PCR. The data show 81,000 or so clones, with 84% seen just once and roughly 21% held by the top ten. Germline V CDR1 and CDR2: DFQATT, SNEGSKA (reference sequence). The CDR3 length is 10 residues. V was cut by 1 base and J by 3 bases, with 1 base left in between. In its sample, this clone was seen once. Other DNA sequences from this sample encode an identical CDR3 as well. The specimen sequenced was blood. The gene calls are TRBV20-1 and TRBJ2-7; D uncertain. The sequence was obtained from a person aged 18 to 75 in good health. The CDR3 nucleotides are TGCAGTGCTAGAGTCTACGAGCAGTACTTC. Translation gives CSARVYEQYF.